Following are 14 T cell receptor beta chains from one sample sequenced in a study of blood T cell repertoires in COVID-19. Repertoires were generated with immunoSEQ multiplex PCR, while TCRdb's copy carries only in-frame clones and drops some. The table includes about 150,000 clones, approximately 79% detected once. The sample consisted of PBMCs or T cells enriched from blood (not recorded which). All receptors come from a man aged 45-65 years who had recovered from COVID-19.

The V gene is TRBV2, the J gene TRBJ1-1, with D perhaps TRBD1 (6 bases). Trimming stripped 5 bases from V and 3 bases from J, with 22 bases between. The CDR3 length is 17 residues. Per the germline V gene, CDR1 is SNHLY and CDR2 is FYNNEI. CDR3 in amino acids: CASSPRFGGLKDTEAFF. DNA for the CDR3: TGTGCCAGCAGTCCTCGCTTCGGGGGGCTTAAGGACACTGAAGCTTTCTTT.

The chain uses TRBV7-2 and TRBJ1-2; 11 nucleotides align to TRBD1. The CDR3 contains 14 residues. Germline-derived CDR1 and CDR2 are SGHTA and FQGNSA. Germline trimming cut 4 bases from V and 4 bases from J; bases unmatched to any gene: 2. The CDR3, as DNA: TGTGCCAGCAGCTGGACAGGGGGCGGCTATGGCTACACCTTC. Translation: CASSWTGGGYGYTF. The complete variable domain, with remaining parts taken from reference TRBV7-2 and TRBJ1-2, reads GAGVSQSPSNKVTEKGKDVELRCDPISGHTALYWYRQSLGQGLEFLIYFQGNSAPDKSGLPSDRFSAERTGGSVSTLTIQRTQQEDSAVYLCASSWTGGGYGYTFGSGTRLTVV.

The CDR3 coding sequence is TGTGCCAGCTCTCCCGTTCGAACAGGGAGCGCTAACTATGGCTACACCTTC. This codes for CASSPVRTGSANYGYTF. This chain joins TRBV18 and TRBJ1-2; maybe TRBD1 (6 bases). The V gene's germline CDR1 is KGHSH and CDR2 LQKENI. V lost 6 bases, J lost 0 bases, and 20 bases lay in between. The CDR3 has 17 amino acids.

As to this clone: Other DNA sequences in the sample encode the same CDR3. This CDR3 reads CASSGGYNEQFF. Here the CDR3 DNA reads TGTGCCAGCAGCGGGGGCTACAATGAGCAGTTCTTC. This chain joins TRBV2 and TRBJ2-1, with a weak D call TRBD2 (6 bases). This CDR3 has 12 residues. The germline V and J ends were trimmed by 6 bases and 3 bases, with 6 bases remaining between them. CDR1 SNHLY and CDR2 FYNNEI come from the germline V gene.

This clone was seen only a few times. The chain combines TRBV27 with TRBJ2-7; 13 nucleotides agree with TRBD2. Germline CDR1 MNHEY, CDR2 SMNVEV (reference sequence). Trimming removed 4 bases from V and 4 bases from J; junction bases left unmatched: 1. This CDR3 is 14 amino acids long. The CDR3 loop is CASSWTSGGYEQYF. The DNA of the CDR3 is TGTGCCAGCAGTTGGACTAGCGGGGGTTACGAGCAGTACTTC.

V and J are TRBV9 and TRBJ2-3; a possible D gene is TRBD1 (6 bases). V was shortened by 0 bases and J by 2 bases, with 13 bases between the two germline ends. The CDR3 is made up of 16 amino acids. From germline, CDR1 is SGDLS and CDR2 YYNGEE. CDR3 residues: CASSVVAGANTDTQYF. Here the CDR3 DNA reads TGTGCCAGCAGCGTAGTAGCAGGGGCGAACACAGATACGCAGTATTTT.

V usage is TRBV19 and J usage is TRBJ1-3; possibly TRBD1 for D (5 bases). The germline gives CDR1 LNHDA, CDR2 SQIVND (reference sequence). Trimming left V 5 bases short and J 0 bases short, with 8 bases between. The CDR3 spans 14 residues. The CDR3 reads CASSWGSSGNTIYF. The CDR3 nucleotides read TGTGCCAGTAGTTGGGGCTCCTCTGGAAACACCATATATTTT.

CDR3 DNA sequence: TGTGCCATCAGAGACGGGACTAGCAGGCCCGAGCAGTACTTC. Its translation: CAIRDGTSRPEQYF. The chain combines TRBV10-3 with TRBJ2-7, with 9 nucleotides matching TRBD2. J lost 6 bases, V lost 6 bases, and 9 bases had no gene match. Germline CDR1 is ENHRY and CDR2 is SYGVKD. The CDR3 has 14 amino acids.

The chain uses TRBV6-5 and TRBJ2-7, with 10 bases that match TRBD2. This CDR3 has 14 residues. The germline V gene has CDR1 MNHEY and CDR2 SVGAGI. J was trimmed by 2 bases and V by 7 bases; bases with no gene match: 5. CDR3 coding DNA: TGTGCCAGCATCCTGAGCGGGGGGGCCTACGAGCAGTACTTC. It specifies CASILSGGAYEQYF.

The chain carries TRBV6-4 and TRBJ2-3; 8 bases are shared with TRBD1. Unmatched junction bases numbered 4, after V lost 2 bases and J lost 6 bases. The length of the CDR3 is 14 residues. CDR1 MRHNA and CDR2 SNTAGT come from the germline V gene. DNA of the CDR3: TGTGCCAGCAGTGACACCGACAGGGGTGATACGCAGTATTTT. This sequence encodes CASSDTDRGDTQYF.

This chain joins TRBV6-1 and TRBJ1-2, with TRBD1 identical over 10 bases. There are 17 residues in the CDR3. Germline CDR1 and CDR2: MNHNS and SASEGT. V lost 4 bases and J lost 0; bases outside the gene matches: 8. The CDR3 DNA sequence: TGTGCCAGCAGTGGAGCCGGGACAGGGGACGCTAACTATGGCTACACCTTC. It encodes CASSGAGTGDANYGYTF.

V and J are TRBV6-5 and TRBJ1-5; D remains unclear. The CDR3 has 13 amino acids. Looked up from germline, CDR1 is MNHEY and CDR2 is SVGAGI. Deletions cut 7 bases from V and 3 bases from J, with 10 bases between. The CDR3 region has the DNA TGTGCCAGCAAGGTACAGATCAATCAGCCCCAGCATTTT. It is translated as CASKVQINQPQHF.

This clone was seen just once. This chain uses TRBV4-1 with TRBJ1-4; 8 bases are shared with TRBD1. This CDR3 has 16 residues. CDR1 is MGHRA, CDR2 YSYEKL, per germline. V dropped 4 bases and J dropped 5; count of bases not matched to a gene: 9. CDR3 residues: CASSRGQVVRNEKLFF. The CDR3 DNA reads TGCGCCAGCAGCCGGGGACAGGTCGTCCGGAATGAAAAACTGTTTTTT.

This clone occurred many times. The chain combines TRBV2 with TRBJ1-2; D unclear. Deletions cut 6 bases from V and 1 base from J, with 9 bases between. CDR1 and CDR2 from the germline V gene are SNHLY and FYNNEI. This CDR3 is built from 13 residues. The CDR3 loop reads CASSTEINYGYTF. The CDR3, as DNA: TGTGCCAGCAGCACAGAAATTAACTATGGCTACACCTTC.